The 2 T cell receptor beta chains listed next were all sequenced from one sample in a study of cytomegalovirus exposure and HLA in healthy donors. In the PCR, 60 Vbeta and 13 Jbeta primers were used. Data came from immunoSEQ multiplex PCR; TCRdb stores just in-frame clones and leaves some out. The data show under 150,000 clones, approximately 81% seen once. Sequencing was carried out using PBMCs. Receptor source: a woman between 35 and 50 years old in good health and CMV-seropositive.

The V and J genes are TRBV7-2 and TRBJ2-5; 12 positions agree with TRBD2. This CDR3 is built from 16 residues. Germline loops: CDR1 SGHTA, CDR2 FQGNSA. Trimming at V came to 5 bases and at J to 5 bases, leaving 9 bases not matched to a gene. This chain's CDR3 is CASSPSSGGAWETQYF. The CDR3 bases are TGTGCCAGCAGCCCATCTAGCGGGGGGGCCTGGGAGACCCAGTACTTC.

V usage is TRBV5-1 and J usage is TRBJ2-3; TRBD2 might be the D (6 bases). Germline V gene data show CDR1 as SGHRS and CDR2 as YFSETQ. The length of the CDR3 is 13 residues. V dropped 3 bases and J dropped 7 bases, with 12 bases sitting between them. The CDR3 coding sequence is TGCGCCAGCAGCTCCGTAGCGGACAATACGCAGTATTTT. Translation: CASSSVADNTQYF.